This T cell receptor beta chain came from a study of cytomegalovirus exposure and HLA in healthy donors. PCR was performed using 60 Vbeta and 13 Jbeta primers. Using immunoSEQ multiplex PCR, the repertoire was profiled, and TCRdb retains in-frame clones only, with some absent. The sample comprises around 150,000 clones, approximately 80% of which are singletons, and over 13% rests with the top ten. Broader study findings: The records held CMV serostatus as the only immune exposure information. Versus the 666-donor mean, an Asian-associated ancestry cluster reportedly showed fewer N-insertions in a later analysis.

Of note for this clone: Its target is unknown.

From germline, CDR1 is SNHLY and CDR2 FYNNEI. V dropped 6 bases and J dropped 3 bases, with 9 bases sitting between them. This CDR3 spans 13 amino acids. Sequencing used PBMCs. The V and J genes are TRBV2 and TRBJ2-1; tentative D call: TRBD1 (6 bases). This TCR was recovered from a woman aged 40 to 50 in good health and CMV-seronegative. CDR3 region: CASREQGYNEQFF. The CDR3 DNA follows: TGTGCCAGCAGGGAACAGGGCTACAATGAGCAGTTCTTC.